This note documents a single T cell receptor (beta chain) sequence. From the 5' RACE reads, TCRdb called clonotypes with MiXCR, one entry per CDR3 protein. This repertoire shows 500,000 or so distinct CDR3 sequences, roughly an eighth found once; its top ten account for more than 0.8%. The data were taken from a study of identical twins. These data are also associated with another study on yellow fever vaccine responses in identical twins.

Sequenced sample: CD4+ T cells sorted from blood. The receptor was isolated from a woman aged 18-29 years in good health.

Written as DNA, the CDR3 is TGTGCCAGCAGTGGTGGACTAGCGGGAGGGCAGTTCTTC. Its translation is CASSGGLAGGQFF. The chain couples TRBV6-2 or TRBV6-3 to TRBJ2-1; 14 nucleotides agree with TRBD2. This CDR3 has 13 amino acids. Unmatched junction bases numbered 3, after V lost 5 bases and J lost 12 bases. Germline values: CDR1 MNHEY, CDR2 SVGEGT.